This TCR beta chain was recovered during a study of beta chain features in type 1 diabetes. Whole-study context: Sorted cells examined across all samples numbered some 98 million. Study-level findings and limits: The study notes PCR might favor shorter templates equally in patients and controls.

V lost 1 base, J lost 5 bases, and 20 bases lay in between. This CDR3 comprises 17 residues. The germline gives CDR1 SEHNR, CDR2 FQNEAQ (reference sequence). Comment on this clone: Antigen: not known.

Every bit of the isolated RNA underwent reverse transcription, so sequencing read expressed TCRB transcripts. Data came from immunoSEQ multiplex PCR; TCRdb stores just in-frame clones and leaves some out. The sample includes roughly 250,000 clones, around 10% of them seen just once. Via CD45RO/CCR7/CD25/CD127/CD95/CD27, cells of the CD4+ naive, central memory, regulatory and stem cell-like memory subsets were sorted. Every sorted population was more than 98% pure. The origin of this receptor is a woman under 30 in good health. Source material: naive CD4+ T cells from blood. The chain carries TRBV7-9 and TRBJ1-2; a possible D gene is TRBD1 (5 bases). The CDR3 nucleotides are TGTGCCAGCAGCTTAGGGGGGGAACGTTCCCGGGTTTATGGCTACACCTTC. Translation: CASSLGGERSRVYGYTF.